These 30 T cell receptor beta chains originate from one sample sequenced in a study of T-cell memory formation after mild COVID-19 (dated by TCRdb to about 2021). The method behind the library was 5' RACE. The reads were generated on an Illumina NovaSeq 6000. Starting from the raw public reads, TCRdb applied fastp trimming at Q25, assembled clones with MiXCR and retained in-frame beta chains. Each CDR3 protein appears once, grouped with its most common genes and DNA. Counted in this sample were about 290,000 distinct CDR3 sequences; less than 20% of them appeared once. The biggest ten clones account for 22% of the sample. Sequencing was carried out using PBMCs or a T cell subset sorted from them (not recorded which). These receptors originate from a man aged 18 to 30 who had mild COVID-19 (a few samples of this study predate the infection). The sample titles of this study are shuffled in the database, so cell type and time point are left out; the donor was told from shared clones.

The chain uses TRBV4-3 and TRBJ2-3; unclear D gene. The CDR3 has 14 residues. The V gene's germline CDR1 is LGHNA and CDR2 YSLEER. Trimming pared 4 bases from V and 4 bases from J, leaving 12 bases between. CDR3 loop: CASSPAAGPDTQYF. The DNA for the CDR3 is TGCGCCAGCAGCCCCGCAGCCGGGCCAGATACGCAGTATTTT.

The sample holds a few counts of this clonotype. The chain has TRBV18 and TRBJ1-2; unclear D gene. The CDR3 totals 15 residues. V dropped 2 bases and J dropped 6 bases, with 16 bases sitting between them. In germline, CDR1 is KGHSH, CDR2 LQKENI. The CDR3 protein is CASSPASRTPDGYTF. CDR3 sequence (DNA): TGTGCCAGCTCACCAGCCAGTCGGACTCCCGATGGCTACACCTTC.

The chain links TRBV5-1 to TRBJ2-1; TRBD2 aligns across 7 bases. The CDR3 has 18 amino acids. Germline CDR1 is SGHRS and CDR2 is YFSETQ. V lost 0 bases to trimming and J lost 4 bases; unmatched junction nucleotides: 13. The CDR3 is CASSLVGLAGVPYNEQFF. The CDR3 nucleotides are TGCGCCAGCAGCTTGGTAGGATTGGCGGGGGTCCCTTACAATGAGCAGTTCTTC.

V is TRBV4-3 and J is TRBJ2-3; D might be TRBD2 (5 bases). Between the trimmed V and J ends, which lost 1 base and 0 bases, there was a span of 11 bases. CDR3 size: 16 residues. The germline V gene encodes CDR1 LGHNA and CDR2 YSLEER. CDR3 nucleotide sequence: TGCGCCAGCAGCCAAGGGCCGTGGACTAGCACAGATACGCAGTATTTT. Translation: CASSQGPWTSTDTQYF.

Points on this clonotype: Sequence at one end of the junction differs from germline and may be a read error. V usage is TRBV6-5 and J usage is TRBJ1-5, with D possibly matching TRBD1 (6 bases). Germline V gives CDR1 MNHEY, CDR2 SVGAGI. The length of the CDR3 is 14 residues. CDR3 DNA: TGTGCCAGCAGTTACACCCCAGGGGATCAGACCCAGCATTTT. Its protein is CASSYTPGDQTQHF.

This clonotype has more than one count but fewer than ten. The V call is TRBV7-7, the J call TRBJ2-1; the D gene is possibly TRBD2 (5 bases). The V end was cut by 5 bases, the J end by 6 bases, with 11 bases between. This CDR3 is 13 amino acids long. CDR1 and CDR2 from the germline V gene are SSHAT and FNYEAQ (reference sequence). The CDR3 spells CASSRDRGNEQFF. The CDR3 region has the DNA TGTGCCAGCAGCCGTGACCGGGGCAATGAGCAGTTCTTC.

The table lists this clonotype with many counts. The chain employs TRBV7-8 and TRBJ2-1; D is possibly TRBD2 (5 bases). The length of the CDR3 is 15 residues. Between the trimmed V and J ends, which lost 5 bases and 0 bases, there was a span of 11 bases. Per germline, CDR1 SGHVS and CDR2 FQNEAQ. CDR3: CASSLDSSSYNEQFF. Here the CDR3 DNA reads TGTGCCAGCAGCCTGGACTCGTCCTCCTACAATGAGCAGTTCTTC.

This chain uses TRBV5-1 with TRBJ2-1; TRBD2 matches 9 bases. CDR3 size: 16 residues. Trimming removed 4 bases from V and 4 bases from J; junction bases left unmatched: 9. The V gene's germline CDR1 is SGHRS and CDR2 YFSETQ. The DNA for the CDR3 is TGCGCCAGCAGCCCAGCGGGGGGAACATGGTACAATGAGCAGTTCTTC. It specifies CASSPAGGTWYNEQFF.

The rearrangement links TRBV12-3 or TRBV12-4 to TRBJ2-2; D might be TRBD2 (5 bases). This CDR3 contains 13 residues. V dropped 8 bases and J dropped 1 base, with 8 bases sitting between them. CDR3 sequence reads: CASHGLNTGELFF. DNA for the CDR3: TGTGCCAGCCATGGACTGAACACCGGGGAGCTGTTTTTT.

The sample holds a few counts of this clonotype. This chain uses TRBV9 with TRBJ2-1, with TRBD2 identical over 9 bases. In germline, CDR1 is SGDLS, CDR2 YYNGEE. The J segment lost 8 bases and the V segment lost 3 bases, leaving 15 bases of the junction unmatched. This CDR3 has 17 amino acids. The CDR3, as DNA: TGTGCCAGCAGCGCGGAGGCGCGGGGGGGACGGGGGGATGAGCAGTTCTTC. Protein product: CASSAEARGGRGDEQFF.

V usage is TRBV2 and J usage is TRBJ2-7; maybe TRBD1 (6 bases). Trimming cost V 1 base and J 10 bases, with 11 bases left between them. CDR1 and CDR2 from the germline V gene are SNHLY and FYNNEI. The CDR3 contains 12 residues. CDR3 loop: CASSEEVDSQYF. DNA for the CDR3: TGTGCCAGCAGTGAAGAGGTGGACAGCCAGTACTTC.

This chain connects TRBV6-2 or TRBV6-3 to TRBJ2-3, with TRBD2 matching 8 bases. Germline CDR1 and CDR2: MNHEY and SVGEGT. CDR3 length: 11 amino acids. V shed 6 bases and J 11 bases; nucleotides not matched to a gene: 4. Here the CDR3 reads CASSPAGVQYF. CDR3 DNA: TGTGCCAGCAGCCCAGCGGGGGTGCAGTATTTT.

There are a few counts of this clonotype. The rearrangement links TRBV6-5 to TRBJ2-5; 7 nucleotides align to TRBD2. The CDR3 runs to 14 residues. Trimming took 2 bases from V and 3 from J; bases not matched to a gene: 3. CDR1 is MNHEY and CDR2 is SVGAGI in the germline V gene. In nucleotides, the CDR3 is TGTGCCAGCAGTTACCAGCGGGGAGAAGAGACCCAGTACTTC. This gives the protein CASSYQRGEETQYF.

This clonotype was found once. This chain connects TRBV6-6 to TRBJ2-2; D might be TRBD2 (6 bases). With 5 bases removed from V and 2 bases from J, the gap between germline ends came to 18 bases. The CDR3 has 17 amino acids. The V gene's germline CDR1 is MNHNY and CDR2 SVGAGI (reference sequence). This chain's CDR3 is CASSSRGAGSNTGELFF. In DNA, the CDR3 is TGTGCCAGCAGTAGTCGAGGAGCGGGCTCCAACACCGGGGAGCTGTTTTTT.

This clonotype turned up a few times. The chain combines TRBV4-3 with TRBJ1-1, with a tentative D call TRBD1 (5 bases). This CDR3 is built from 15 residues. Germline loops: CDR1 LGHNA, CDR2 YSLEER. V lost 0 bases and J 5 bases, leaving 13 bases between the germline ends. The CDR3: CASSQDRIRVTEAFF. The CDR3 DNA reads TGCGCCAGCAGCCAAGATCGGATCAGGGTTACTGAAGCTTTCTTT.

This clonotype was detected ten times or more. The rearrangement uses TRBV4-3 and TRBJ2-7; D call uncertain. Germline V lookup: CDR1 LGHNA, CDR2 YSLEER. CDR3 size: 16 residues. V was trimmed by 1 base and J by 1 base, leaving 14 bases between them. CDR3 in DNA: TGCGCCAGCAGCCAAGGGGTAGGCAAGACATCCTACGAGCAGTACTTC. This encodes CASSQGVGKTSYEQYF.

This clonotype was detected many times. The rearrangement joins TRBV4-1 to TRBJ2-3; 7 nucleotides line up with TRBD1. V trimming: 0 bases; J trimming: 1 base; junction bases outside the gene matches: 1. Per germline, CDR1 MGHRA and CDR2 YSYEKL. CDR3 size: 15 residues. CDR3 sequence reads: CASSQDDRGTDTQYF. The CDR3 DNA reads TGCGCCAGCAGCCAAGATGACAGGGGCACAGATACGCAGTATTTT.

Only a few counts were recorded for this clonotype. J is TRBJ2-3 and V is TRBV12-3 or TRBV12-4; D is undetermined. The CDR3 consists of 15 residues. V dropped 7 bases and J dropped 3 bases, with 17 bases sitting between them. CDR3 DNA: TGTGCCAGCACTTCCTGGGCGGAAGGTACAGATACGCAGTATTTT. This translates into CASTSWAEGTDTQYF.

The rearrangement joins TRBV7-2 to TRBJ2-3, with 10 bases aligning to TRBD2. The CDR3 loop spans 17 amino acids. Germline V CDR1 and CDR2: SGHTA, FQGNSA. The trim removed 1 base at V and 2 bases at J, leaving 6 bases unmatched. The CDR3 DNA follows: TGTGCCAGCAGCTTAGTTCCAGCGGGGGGGGACACAGATACGCAGTATTTT. Translating gives CASSLVPAGGDTDTQYF.

This clonotype was recorded a few times. This rearrangement joins TRBV7-9 to TRBJ2-2, with a weak D call TRBD2 (5 bases). The CDR3 is made up of 14 amino acids. V was pared by 7 bases and J by 5 bases, with 14 bases between. CDR1 and CDR2 from the germline V gene are SEHNR and FQNEAQ (reference sequence). The CDR3 coding sequence is TGTGCCAGCATGAGGGAGCGAGGGACCGGGGAGCTGTTTTTT. This gives the protein CASMRERGTGELFF.

This clonotype was detected a few times. The gene calls are TRBV6-5 and TRBJ2-5; D is ambiguous. V lost 0 bases to trimming and J lost 1 base, with 12 bases between them. CDR3 length equals 16 residues. CDR1 is MNHEY, CDR2 SVGAGI, per germline. CDR3 sequence: CASSYSASLGQETQYF. In nucleotides, the CDR3 is TGTGCCAGCAGTTACTCGGCCAGCCTAGGCCAAGAGACCCAGTACTTC.

The chain combines TRBV19 with TRBJ1-2; no reliable D call. Germline V lookup: CDR1 LNHDA, CDR2 SQIVND (reference sequence). The length of the CDR3 is 14 residues. With 0 bases removed from V and 4 bases from J, the gap between germline ends came to 9 bases. CDR3 loop: CASSIEVPGYGYTF. CDR3 coding DNA: TGTGCCAGTAGTATAGAGGTCCCGGGCTATGGCTACACCTTC.

This chain links TRBV13 with TRBJ2-5, with D perhaps given as TRBD1 or TRBD2 (7 bases each). The germline V gene encodes CDR1 PRHDT and CDR2 FYEKMQ (reference sequence). This CDR3 region has 15 residues. The germline V and J ends were trimmed by 4 bases and 0 bases, with 12 bases remaining between them. DNA for the CDR3: TGTGCCAGCAGCTCCGCAGGGGGGGACCAAGAGACCCAGTACTTC. Encoded protein: CASSSAGGDQETQYF. The full variable domain, with the rest looked up from reference TRBV13 and TRBJ2-5, is AAGVIQSPRHLIKEKRETATLKCYPIPRHDTVYWYQQGPGQDPQFLISFYEKMQSDKGSIPDRFSAQQFSDYHSELNMSSLELGDSALYFCASSSAGGDQETQYFGPGTRLLVL.

As DNA, the CDR3 is TGTGCCAGCTCGCCGAGACTAGCACAAGATACGCAGTATTTT. Protein: CASSPRLAQDTQYF. The chain couples TRBV18 to TRBJ2-3; 7 bases fit TRBD2. Trimming at V came to 6 bases and at J to 5 bases, leaving 8 bases not matched to a gene. The CDR3 sequence is 14 residues long. Germline V gene sequence: CDR1 KGHSH, CDR2 LQKENI.

The chain carries TRBV12-3 or TRBV12-4 and TRBJ1-3, with D maybe TRBD1 (5 bases). The length of the CDR3 is 11 residues. Trimming cost V 3 bases and J 16 bases, with 13 bases left between them. The CDR3 DNA reads TGTGCCAGCAGTTTTAGGGACCAGCCCTATTTT. Translating gives CASSFRDQPYF.

This clonotype was seen a few times. The chain uses TRBV7-2 and TRBJ1-2, with a possible D match to TRBD1 (6 bases). The germline CDR1 and CDR2 sequences are SGHTA and FQGNSA. CDR3 length equals 14 residues. V lost 6 bases, J lost 3 bases, and 14 bases lay in between. CDR3 amino acids: CASRQGGRDYGYTF. Written as DNA, the CDR3 is TGTGCCAGCAGACAGGGTGGAAGGGACTATGGCTACACCTTC.

This clonotype came up many times. The rearrangement links TRBV4-2 to TRBJ2-2, with no clear D. V gave up 1 base and J gave up 6 bases, with 6 bases separating them. From germline, CDR1 is LGHNA and CDR2 YNFKEQ. The CDR3 length is 13 residues. The CDR3 reads CASSQVGSGELFF. CDR3 DNA: TGTGCCAGCAGCCAAGTAGGGTCCGGGGAGCTGTTTTTT.

The CDR3 sequence is CASSSRLADTDTQYF. As DNA, the CDR3 is TGTGCCAGCTCCTCTCGACTAGCGGACACAGATACGCAGTATTTT. The V and J genes are TRBV18 and TRBJ2-3; 9 bases fit TRBD2. J gave up 2 bases and V 6 bases, and 6 bases lay outside the gene matches. Germline V gene lookup returns CDR1 KGHSH and CDR2 LQKENI. The CDR3 is 15 amino acids.

The sample holds a few counts of this clonotype. V is TRBV7-2 and J is TRBJ1-1, with TRBD1 identical over 8 bases. This CDR3 is 16 amino acids long. The germline CDR1 and CDR2 sequences are SGHTA and FQGNSA. Trimming removed 2 bases from V and 1 base from J; junction bases left unmatched: 6. CDR3 amino acids: CASSLQTGARNTEAFF. As DNA, the CDR3 is TGTGCCAGCAGCTTACAGACAGGGGCAAGGAACACTGAAGCTTTCTTT. Filled out from reference TRBV7-2 and TRBJ1-1, the complete variable domain reads GAGVSQSPSNKVTEKGKDVELRCDPISGHTALYWYRQSLGQGLEFLIYFQGNSAPDKSGLPSDRFSAERTGGSVSTLTIQRTQQEDSAVYLCASSLQTGARNTEAFFGQGTRLTVV.

The chain couples TRBV7-2 to TRBJ1-2; no definite D call. V dropped 6 bases and J dropped 5 bases, with 19 bases sitting between them. The CDR3 consists of 15 residues. In germline, CDR1 is SGHTA, CDR2 FQGNSA. For the CDR3, the DNA is TGTGCCAGCAGGACACTCGCGTCGGGGAGTTATGGCTACACCTTC. Protein: CASRTLASGSYGYTF.